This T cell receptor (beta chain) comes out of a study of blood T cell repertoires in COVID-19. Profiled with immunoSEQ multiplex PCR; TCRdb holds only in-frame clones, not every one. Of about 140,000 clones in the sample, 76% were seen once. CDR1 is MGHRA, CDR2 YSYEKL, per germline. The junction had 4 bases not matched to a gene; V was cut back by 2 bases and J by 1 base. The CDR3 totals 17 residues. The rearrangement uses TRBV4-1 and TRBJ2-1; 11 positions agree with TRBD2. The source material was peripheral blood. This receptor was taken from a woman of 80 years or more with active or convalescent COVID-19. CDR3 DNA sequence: TGCGCCAGCAGCCAACCCCTAGCGGGGGGTTCCTACAATGAGCAGTTCTTC. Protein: CASSQPLAGGSYNEQFF.